Listed here are 27 T cell receptor beta chains from one sample, sequenced in a study of control samples from healthy donors and cancer patients. The table came from immunoSEQ multiplex PCR; TCRdb's copy has only in-frame clones and leaves some out. The table lists approximately 180,000 clones, approximately 94% of them singletons, with around 1.3% in the top ten. Material for sequencing was blood. The source is a young woman in good health.

V and J are TRBV4-3 and TRBJ1-2; D gene ambiguous. Germline CDR1 reads LGHNA; CDR2 reads YSLEER. The CDR3 extends over 15 amino acids. V was trimmed by 4 bases and J by 8 bases, leaving 20 bases between them. This CDR3 is CASSPLSTSGTGYTF. The CDR3 region has the DNA TGCGCCAGCAGCCCCCTAAGTACGTCTGGAACAGGCTACACCTTC.

This chain joins TRBV4-2 and TRBJ2-2; 7 bases match TRBD1. With 11 bases clipped from V and 4 bases from J, the junction kept 7 bases outside the gene matches. The CDR3 contains 13 residues. Germline V CDR1 and CDR2: LGHNA, YNFKEQ. The CDR3 DNA follows: TGTGCCGCACAGGGACAGCTCACCGGGGAGCTGTTTTTT. This codes for CAAQGQLTGELFF.

The rearrangement joins TRBV3-1 (or the pseudogene TRBV3-2) to TRBJ1-1; unclear D gene. The CDR3 contains 15 residues. Trimming removed 3 bases from V and 1 base from J, with 12 bases in between. From germline, CDR1 is LGHDT and CDR2 YNNKEL (reference sequence). The CDR3 DNA is TGTGCCAGCAGCCAGTGGGTCGGGGAGAACACTGAAGCTTTCTTT. This sequence encodes CASSQWVGENTEAFF.

The CDR3 coding sequence is TGTGCCAGCAGTGGACCCCTTAATGAAAAACTGTTTTTT. Translating it yields CASSGPLNEKLFF. The rearrangement links TRBV2 to TRBJ1-4; D uncertain. V shed 4 bases and J shed 4 bases, with 7 bases lying between them. Looked up from germline, CDR1 is SNHLY and CDR2 is FYNNEI. This CDR3 is built from 13 residues.

This chain uses TRBV7-2 with TRBJ2-3, with D maybe TRBD1 (5 bases). V lost 1 base to trimming and J lost 0 bases, with 8 bases between them. CDR1 and CDR2 from the germline V gene are SGHTA and FQGNSA. This CDR3 has 15 residues. CDR3 DNA sequence: TGTGCCAGCAGCTTAGAAGGGGCTAGCACAGATACGCAGTATTTT. Amino acid sequence: CASSLEGASTDTQYF.

The J gene is TRBJ2-3, the V gene TRBV19; weak D call: TRBD1 (5 bases). CDR1 and CDR2 from the germline V gene are LNHDA and SQIVND (reference sequence). V shed 6 bases and J shed 0 bases, with 16 bases lying between them. This CDR3 contains 16 residues. The CDR3 sequence: CASSDDSQSSTDTQYF. As DNA, the CDR3 is TGTGCCAGTAGCGACGACAGTCAGTCTAGCACAGATACGCAGTATTTT.

V usage is TRBV20-1 and J usage is TRBJ1-2; D uncertain. Trimming stripped 6 bases from V and 4 bases from J, with 9 bases between. The CDR3 runs to 11 residues. CDR1 is DFQATT, CDR2 SNEGSKA, per germline (reference sequence). The CDR3 loop reads CSAPDLYGYTF. CDR3 DNA sequence: TGCAGTGCCCCGGACCTCTATGGCTACACCTTC.

The chain couples TRBV6-1 to TRBJ2-7; 8 bases match TRBD2. CDR1 and CDR2 from the germline V gene are MNHNS and SASEGT. The CDR3 is made up of 19 amino acids. After removal of 3 bases from V and 0 bases from J, the junction contained 16 bases not matched to a gene. The CDR3 DNA sequence: TGTGCCAGCAGTGACGTAGCGGGGTTCTCCGAGCCCCTCTCCTACGAGCAGTACTTC. Protein product: CASSDVAGFSEPLSYEQYF.

The chain combines TRBV18 with TRBJ2-2; 9 nucleotides agree with TRBD2. V shed 3 bases and J 6 bases; nucleotides not matched to a gene: 11. Germline CDR1 KGHSH, CDR2 LQKENI. CDR3 length equals 17 residues. This chain's CDR3 is CASSPTTGLAVAGELFF. CDR3 nucleotides: TGTGCCAGCTCACCGACCACGGGACTAGCTGTGGCCGGGGAGCTGTTTTTT.

The V and J genes are TRBV7-9 and TRBJ2-1; D may be TRBD2 (5 bases). The CDR3 is 14 residues long. CDR1 and CDR2 (germline): SEHNR, FQNEAQ (reference sequence). The V and J ends lost 2 bases and 1 base respectively, with 6 bases between them. CDR3 in amino acids: CASSLRGSYNEQFF. DNA of the CDR3: TGTGCCAGCAGCTTAAGAGGGTCCTACAATGAGCAGTTCTTC.

The V and J genes are TRBV27 and TRBJ2-1; D is uncertain. Trimming left V 6 bases short and J 4 bases short, with 4 bases between. The CDR3 consists of 11 residues. The germline V gene has CDR1 MNHEY and CDR2 SMNVEV (reference sequence). CDR3 in DNA: TGTGCCAGCAGCCCTTACAATGAGCAGTTCTTC. Translated, it gives CASSPYNEQFF.

The V gene is TRBV2, the J gene TRBJ1-6; D unclear. The germline V gene has CDR1 SNHLY and CDR2 FYNNEI. The CDR3 is made up of 13 amino acids. V dropped 5 bases and J dropped 7 bases, with 9 bases sitting between them. In DNA, the CDR3 is TGTGCCAGCAGTCCCAGCTTGAATTCACCCCTCCACTTT. It specifies CASSPSLNSPLHF.

The chain links TRBV10-3 to TRBJ1-2; D perhaps matches TRBD1 (5 bases). This CDR3 has 14 residues. Germline V gene data show CDR1 as ENHRY and CDR2 as SYGVKD. The germline V and J ends were trimmed by 5 bases and 3 bases, with 13 bases remaining between them. The CDR3 is CAISSRGNDYGYTF. DNA for the CDR3: TGTGCCATCAGTTCACGGGGGAACGACTATGGCTACACCTTC.

V gene TRBV18 combines with J gene TRBJ1-2; D is undetermined. V lost 3 bases and J lost 5, with 13 bases in between. The CDR3 runs to 14 residues. Germline V gene lookup returns CDR1 KGHSH and CDR2 LQKENI. CDR3 coding DNA: TGTGCCAGCTCACCTACCACCGGTCATTATGGCTACACCTTC. It is translated as CASSPTTGHYGYTF.

The CDR3 sequence: CASSYETASPEAFF. The CDR3, as DNA: TGTGCCAGCAGTTACGAGACGGCCTCACCCGAAGCTTTCTTT. The chain couples TRBV6-2 or TRBV6-3 to TRBJ1-1; no clear D gene. The germline gives CDR1 MNHEY, CDR2 SVGEGT. V lost 2 bases and J lost 8, with 15 bases in between. The CDR3 runs 14 residues.

The genes are TRBV27 and TRBJ1-1; 7 nucleotides agree with TRBD1. The germline V gene encodes CDR1 MNHEY and CDR2 SMNVEV (reference sequence). This CDR3 has 12 amino acids. The V gene end was trimmed by 6 bases and the J gene end by 4 bases; junction bases not matched to a gene: 2. The CDR3, as DNA: TGTGCCAGCAGGACAGGGCCCACTGAAGCTTTCTTT. Translating gives CASRTGPTEAFF.

The J gene is TRBJ2-7, the V gene TRBV6-6; D is possibly TRBD1 (7 bases). The V and J ends lost 6 bases and 1 base respectively, with 10 bases between them. Germline CDR1 MNHNY, CDR2 SVGAGI (reference sequence). This CDR3 region has 13 residues. The CDR3 nucleotides read TGTGCCAGCAGGGGGGGACAGTCCTACGAGCAGTACTTC. Encoded protein: CASRGGQSYEQYF.

This sequence joins TRBV3-1 (or the pseudogene TRBV3-2) and TRBJ1-1, with D hard to call. The CDR3 is 13 residues long. CDR1 is LGHDT and CDR2 is YNNKEL in the germline V gene (reference sequence). V lost 4 bases and J 3 bases, leaving 9 bases between the germline ends. The CDR3 DNA sequence: TGTGCCAGCAGCCTAAAGGACTACACTGAAGCTTTCTTT. Translated: CASSLKDYTEAFF.

To note about this clone: A junction end diverges from the germline sequence, so it may reflect a read error. The rearrangement joins TRBV6-5 to TRBJ1-1, with a possible D match to TRBD1 (5 bases). The CDR3 has 14 amino acids. Germline V gives CDR1 MNHEY, CDR2 SVGAGI. The CDR3 coding sequence is TGTGCCACCAGTTTCCGGGGGATGAACACTGAAGCTTTCTTT. As protein: CATSFRGMNTEAFF.

The CDR3 nucleotides are TGTGCCATCAGTCCGGGCCACTACTATAATTCACCCCTCCACTTT. This translates into CAISPGHYYNSPLHF. This sequence joins TRBV10-3 and TRBJ1-6; D gene uncertain. In germline, CDR1 is ENHRY, CDR2 SYGVKD. V dropped 5 bases and J dropped 3 bases, with 11 bases sitting between them. This CDR3 is 15 amino acids long.

The J gene is TRBJ1-2, the V gene TRBV27; unclear D gene. Germline CDR1 MNHEY, CDR2 SMNVEV (reference sequence). The V end lost 3 bases, the J end lost 5 bases, and 7 bases lay between the germline ends. The CDR3 has 12 amino acids. The CDR3 reads CASSFDGYGYTF. CDR3 coding DNA: TGTGCCAGCAGTTTTGACGGGTATGGCTACACCTTC.

This clone appeared a single time. The rearrangement uses TRBV11-2 and TRBJ2-1; 8 bases are shared with TRBD2. CDR1 and CDR2 from the germline V gene are SGHAT and FQNNGV. CDR3 length: 13 amino acids. With 1 base clipped from V and 9 bases from J, the junction kept 2 bases outside the gene matches. CDR3 nucleotides: TGTGCCAGCAGCTTAGCACTAGCGGCTGAGCAGTTCTTC. This translates into CASSLALAAEQFF.

CDR3 region: CASRSDPWVYTF. DNA for the CDR3: TGTGCCAGCAGATCGGACCCCTGGGTCTACACCTTC. V is TRBV6-5 and J is TRBJ1-2; no clear D gene. With 6 bases removed from V and 10 bases from J, the gap between germline ends came to 15 bases. The CDR3 consists of 12 residues. Germline loops: CDR1 MNHEY, CDR2 SVGAGI.

V gene TRBV9 combines with J gene TRBJ1-5; weak D call: TRBD1 (5 bases). The germline CDR1 and CDR2 sequences are SGDLS and YYNGEE. Trimming took off 2 bases at V and 3 bases at J, with 12 bases between the two ends. This CDR3 has 15 amino acids. CDR3 sequence (DNA): TGTGCCAGCAGCGTGGGGGACGGAACCAATCAGCCCCAGCATTTT. Protein sequence: CASSVGDGTNQPQHF.

The rearrangement links TRBV7-9 to TRBJ2-5, with D unclear. CDR3 length: 14 residues. The V end was cut by 5 bases, the J end by 5 bases, with 15 bases between. The germline V gene has CDR1 SEHNR and CDR2 FQNEAQ (reference sequence). Written as DNA, the CDR3 is TGTGCCAGCAGCCGAGGCTCTCCGAGTGAGACCCAGTACTTC. Translated: CASSRGSPSETQYF.

The V gene is TRBV19, the J gene TRBJ2-3, with 8 bases lining up with TRBD2. This CDR3 is built from 16 residues. The junction had 10 bases not matched to a gene; V was cut back by 7 bases and J by 1 base. CDR1 and CDR2 (germline): LNHDA, SQIVND (reference sequence). CDR3 DNA sequence: TGTGCCAGTACCGGGGGGGAGGGCGCAGGCACAGATACGCAGTATTTT. Its translation: CASTGGEGAGTDTQYF.

As for this clone: The same CDR3 is also encoded by other DNA sequences in this sample. This chain links TRBV27 with TRBJ2-1; 7 bases map to TRBD2. V shed 6 bases, J shed 9 bases, and the junction held 5 bases outside the gene matches. Germline CDR1 and CDR2: MNHEY and SMNVEV (reference sequence). The CDR3 is made up of 12 amino acids. The CDR3 bases are TGTGCCAGCAGCCTTAGCGGGTCTGAGCAGTTCTTC. Translating it yields CASSLSGSEQFF.